Presented here are 31 T cell receptor beta chains from one specimen sequenced in a study of blood T cell repertoires in COVID-19. Using immunoSEQ multiplex PCR, the repertoire was profiled, and TCRdb retains in-frame clones only, with some absent. The data hold approximately 310,000 clones, with 85% observed a single time. The sample consisted of PBMCs or T cells enriched from blood (not recorded which). The receptors originated from a woman aged 25 to 39 who had been exposed to COVID-19.

As for this clone: The sample has other DNA sequences that encode this CDR3 too. The V and J genes are TRBV5-1 and TRBJ2-1; 11 bases map to TRBD2. The CDR3 is made up of 16 amino acids. With 4 bases clipped from V and 0 bases from J, the junction kept 3 bases outside the gene matches. Germline V gene lookup returns CDR1 SGHRS and CDR2 YFSETQ. The chain's CDR3 is CASSRTSGSSYNEQFF. In nucleotides, the CDR3 is TGCGCCAGCAGCAGAACTAGCGGGAGCTCCTACAATGAGCAGTTCTTC.

This chain links TRBV19 with TRBJ1-4, with D perhaps matching TRBD1 (5 bases). CDR3 length: 15 amino acids. Germline V lookup: CDR1 LNHDA, CDR2 SQIVND (reference sequence). The germline V and J ends were trimmed by 3 bases and 3 bases, with 11 bases remaining between them. The DNA for the CDR3 is TGTGCCAGTAGTATCCGTGTGGGGCCTAATGAAAAACTGTTTTTT. Its translation is CASSIRVGPNEKLFF.

CDR3 region: CASSLGGQGGGYTF. CDR3 DNA sequence: TGTGCCAGCAGTTTGGGAGGACAGGGAGGTGGCTACACCTTC. This sequence joins TRBV28 and TRBJ1-2; TRBD1 agrees at 8 bases. V trimming: 3 bases; J trimming: 7 bases; junction bases outside the gene matches: 7. Germline CDR1 reads MDHEN; CDR2 reads SYDVKM. There are 14 residues in the CDR3.

The genes are TRBV27 and TRBJ2-1, with 8 bases identical to TRBD2. V was pared by 6 bases and J by 0 bases, with 13 bases of the junction left unmatched. Germline CDR1 MNHEY, CDR2 SMNVEV (reference sequence). The CDR3 length is 18 residues. In nucleotides, the CDR3 is TGTGCCAGCAGCCCCACAGCGGGGGAGCTTAGCTCCTACAATGAGCAGTTCTTC. Encoded protein: CASSPTAGELSSYNEQFF.

The chain is built from TRBV19 and TRBJ2-7; D may be TRBD1 (6 bases). This CDR3 is 14 amino acids long. Per the germline V gene, CDR1 is LNHDA and CDR2 is SQIVND (reference sequence). Trimming removed 5 bases at V and 0 bases at J, with 11 bases between. CDR3 loop: CASSLSGHSYEQYF. The CDR3 DNA reads as TGTGCCAGTAGTCTATCGGGACACTCCTACGAGCAGTACTTC.

The chain is built from TRBV3-1 (or the pseudogene TRBV3-2) and TRBJ2-5; possibly TRBD2 for D (6 bases). The germline gives CDR1 LGHDT, CDR2 YNNKEL (reference sequence). This CDR3 is built from 13 residues. Trimming took off 4 bases at V and 0 bases at J, with 6 bases between the two ends. CDR3 region: CASSRGDQETQYF. The CDR3 nucleotides read TGTGCCAGCAGCCGCGGGGACCAAGAGACCCAGTACTTC.

This rearrangement joins TRBV4-1 to TRBJ1-6; D is unclear. Germline CDR1 MGHRA, CDR2 YSYEKL. Trimming pared 1 base from V and 3 bases from J, leaving 7 bases between. The CDR3 has 15 amino acids. The CDR3 DNA reads as TGCGCCAGCAGCCAAGGACTGGACTATAATTCACCCCTCCACTTT. This encodes CASSQGLDYNSPLHF.

V is TRBV19 and J is TRBJ2-6; D perhaps matches TRBD2 (8 bases). Trimming took 4 bases from V and 2 from J, leaving 18 bases between them. Germline V gene data show CDR1 as LNHDA and CDR2 as SQIVND (reference sequence). The CDR3 contains 18 residues. The DNA for the CDR3 is TGTGCCAGTAGTACCCCGGGAGGGGGCGCAGCTGGGGCCAACGTCCTGACTTTC. It yields the protein CASSTPGGGAAGANVLTF. The full variable domain, its missing parts supplied by reference TRBV19 and TRBJ2-6, is DGGITQSPKYLFRKEGQNVTLSCEQNLNHDAMYWYRQDPGQGLRLIYYSQIVNDFQKGDIAEGYSVSREKKESFPLTVTSAQKNPTAFYLCASSTPGGGAAGANVLTFGAGSRLTVL.

The chain employs TRBV9 and TRBJ1-3, with 9 nucleotides matching TRBD1. V lost 4 bases and J lost 4; bases outside the gene matches: 6. Germline CDR1 SGDLS, CDR2 YYNGEE. The CDR3 consists of 15 residues. The CDR3 region is CASSPIQGAGNTIYF. The CDR3 bases are TGTGCCAGCAGCCCGATACAGGGGGCCGGAAACACCATATATTTT.

This clone was observed a single time. The rearrangement joins TRBV6-5 to TRBJ2-7; TRBD1 matches at 9 bases. Germline values: CDR1 MNHEY, CDR2 SVGAGI. The CDR3 has 14 amino acids. Unmatched junction bases numbered 7, after V lost 7 bases and J lost 3 bases. The CDR3 region is CASKADRGLYEQYF. CDR3 sequence (DNA): TGTGCCAGCAAAGCGGACAGGGGCCTCTACGAGCAGTACTTC.

The chain is built from TRBV5-1 and TRBJ2-1; TRBD2 aligns across 10 bases. The CDR3 runs 18 residues. The V gene's germline CDR1 is SGHRS and CDR2 YFSETQ. Losses at the gene ends were 0 bases for V and 0 bases for J; bases not matched to a gene: 6. The CDR3 DNA sequence: TGCGCCAGCAGCTTGGCCCTAGCGGGAGTATCCTCCTACAATGAGCAGTTCTTC. Its translation: CASSLALAGVSSYNEQFF. The full variable domain, in which reference TRBV5-1 and TRBJ2-1 provide the parts outside the CDR3, is KAGVTQTPRYLIKTRGQQVTLSCSPISGHRSVSWYQQTPGQGLQFLFEYFSETQRNKGNFPGRFSGRQFSNSRSEMNVSTLELGDSALYLCASSLALAGVSSYNEQFFGPGTRLTVL.

The chain recombines TRBV6-4 with TRBJ1-1; the D gene is possibly TRBD1 (6 bases). The germline V gene has CDR1 MRHNA and CDR2 SNTAGT. The CDR3 has 17 amino acids. Trimming took off 0 bases at V and 1 base at J, with 15 bases between the two ends. CDR3 loop: CASSDSKFETGNTEAFF. CDR3 coding DNA: TGTGCCAGCAGTGACTCCAAGTTCGAGACAGGGAACACTGAAGCTTTCTTT.

This chain links TRBV13 with TRBJ2-1; 9 nucleotides align to TRBD1. Germline lookup yields CDR1 PRHDT and CDR2 FYEKMQ (reference sequence). With V trimmed by 4 bases and J by 6 bases, 4 bases remained unmatched. This CDR3 contains 14 residues. The CDR3: CASSSWDRVNEQFF. Here the CDR3 DNA reads TGTGCCAGCAGCTCTTGGGACAGGGTCAATGAGCAGTTCTTC.

The rearrangement links TRBV27 to TRBJ1-6, with 8 bases identical to TRBD1. CDR1 and CDR2 from the germline V gene are MNHEY and SMNVEV (reference sequence). This CDR3 contains 14 residues. Trimming took 8 bases from V and 7 from J; bases not matched to a gene: 7. The CDR3 DNA reads TGTGCCAGCCTGGACAGGGAGGGAAATTCACCCCTCCACTTT. It codes for CASLDREGNSPLHF.

The J gene is TRBJ2-6, the V gene TRBV6-5, with TRBD1 as a possible D gene (6 bases). CDR1 is MNHEY and CDR2 is SVGAGI in the germline V gene. V was trimmed by 5 bases and J by 0 bases, leaving 8 bases between them. This CDR3 has 15 residues. The CDR3 DNA sequence: TGTGCCAGCAGTAGGGGGTACTCTGGGGCCAACGTCCTGACTTTC. Translation: CASSRGYSGANVLTF.

The V gene is TRBV7-9, the J gene TRBJ2-2; 8 bases agree with TRBD1. Germline CDR1 SEHNR, CDR2 FQNEAQ (reference sequence). With V trimmed by 5 bases and J by 8 bases, 7 bases remained unmatched. CDR3 length equals 14 residues. CDR3 region: CASSHPRTGGELFF. The CDR3 DNA reads TGTGCCAGCAGCCACCCTAGGACAGGGGGGGAGCTGTTTTTT.

V gene TRBV6-5 combines with J gene TRBJ1-5; D gene uncertain. Between the trimmed V and J ends, which lost 2 bases and 6 bases, there was a span of 11 bases. Germline V gene lookup returns CDR1 MNHEY and CDR2 SVGAGI. This CDR3 has 14 residues. The CDR3, as DNA: TGTGCCAGCAGTTACCGGGAGAAAGGTCAGCCCCAGCATTTT. It is translated as CASSYREKGQPQHF.

The chain joins TRBV6-2 or TRBV6-3 to TRBJ2-7, with TRBD2 matching over 10 bases. Germline V gene sequence: CDR1 MNHEY, CDR2 SVGEGT. The V segment lost 3 bases and the J segment 0 bases; nucleotides outside the gene matches: 11. This CDR3 region has 18 residues. The CDR3 DNA follows: TGTGCCAGCAGTTATCCCTCTAGCGGGAGAACCAACTCCTACGAGCAGTACTTC. It is translated as CASSYPSSGRTNSYEQYF.

About this clone: Other DNA variants within this sample encode the same CDR3. The V gene is TRBV28, the J gene TRBJ2-7; 11 bases align to TRBD1. The CDR3 runs 15 residues. J gave up 2 bases and V 4 bases, and 4 bases lay outside the gene matches. The V gene's germline CDR1 is MDHEN and CDR2 SYDVKM. The CDR3 reads CASSSPGQGAYEQYF. CDR3 DNA: TGTGCCAGCAGTTCACCGGGACAGGGGGCCTACGAGCAGTACTTC.

This chain joins TRBV13 and TRBJ1-1, with 9 nucleotides matching TRBD1. The length of the CDR3 is 19 residues. J lost 5 bases, V lost 4 bases, and 20 bases had no gene match. Germline V gene data show CDR1 as PRHDT and CDR2 as FYEKMQ (reference sequence). CDR3 amino acids: CASSYDGQPRGQGSTEAFF. CDR3 sequence (DNA): TGTGCCAGCAGCTACGACGGACAACCCCGAGGACAGGGGAGTACTGAAGCTTTCTTT.

The genes are TRBV11-2 and TRBJ1-1, with D unresolved. The CDR3 totals 16 residues. The V and J ends lost 1 base and 1 base respectively, with 13 bases between them. In germline, CDR1 is SGHAT, CDR2 FQNNGV. CDR3: CASSLVATPKNTEAFF. For the CDR3, the DNA is TGTGCCAGCAGCTTAGTCGCGACACCAAAGAACACTGAAGCTTTCTTT.

V usage is TRBV7-3 and J usage is TRBJ1-3; D gene uncertain. The CDR3 runs to 15 residues. Trimming stripped 5 bases from V and 0 bases from J, with 11 bases between. The germline gives CDR1 SGHTA, CDR2 FQGTGA. CDR3 loop: CASSLRVLSGNTIYF. DNA for the CDR3: TGTGCCAGCAGCCTCCGGGTCCTCTCTGGAAACACCATATATTTT.

The rearrangement links TRBV11-3 to TRBJ1-3, with a weak D call TRBD1 (6 bases). V was clipped by 2 bases and J by 7 bases, with 18 bases between them. Germline V gene data show CDR1 as SGHNT and CDR2 as YENEEA. The CDR3 runs 16 residues. The CDR3 region is CASSLRGQRERNTIYF. CDR3 nucleotides: TGTGCCAGCAGCTTAAGGGGACAACGGGAACGGAACACCATATATTTT.

The rearrangement links TRBV7-9 to TRBJ1-5; 10 nucleotides agree with TRBD1. CDR1 and CDR2 from the germline V gene are SEHNR and FQNEAQ (reference sequence). The J segment lost 4 bases and the V segment lost 0 bases, leaving 3 bases of the junction unmatched. The CDR3 totals 16 residues. The CDR3 region has the DNA TGTGCCAGCAGCTTAGCGACAGGGGGCGGGAATCAGCCCCAGCATTTT. Its protein product is CASSLATGGGNQPQHF.

The chain has TRBV19 and TRBJ2-3; TRBD2 matches at 7 bases. Trimming at V came to 6 bases and at J to 2 bases, leaving 8 bases not matched to a gene. The CDR3 runs to 15 residues. CDR1 and CDR2 (germline): LNHDA, SQIVND (reference sequence). CDR3 bases: TGTGCCAGTAGCCGCTTTAGCGGGTCCACAGATACGCAGTATTTT. Amino acid sequence: CASSRFSGSTDTQYF. Based on the CDR3 plus reference TRBV19 and TRBJ2-3, the full variable domain is DGGITQSPKYLFRKEGQNVTLSCEQNLNHDAMYWYRQDPGQGLRLIYYSQIVNDFQKGDIAEGYSVSREKKESFPLTVTSAQKNPTAFYLCASSRFSGSTDTQYFGPGTRLTVL.

The rearrangement links TRBV6-5 to TRBJ1-6; TRBD1 matches at 8 bases. This CDR3 region has 15 residues. The V gene's germline CDR1 is MNHEY and CDR2 SVGAGI. V shed 4 bases and J 8 bases; nucleotides not matched to a gene: 7. The chain's CDR3 is CASSSRQGSYSPLHF. The CDR3 region has the DNA TGTGCCAGCAGTTCCCGACAGGGGTCGTATTCACCCCTCCACTTT.

The genes are TRBV7-3 and TRBJ1-6; TRBD1 matches at 10 bases. CDR1 and CDR2 from the germline V gene are SGHTA and FQGTGA. This CDR3 is 14 amino acids long. The V and J ends lost 5 bases and 7 bases, in that order; junction bases with no gene match: 2. Here the CDR3 reads CASSRGQGNSPLHF. In DNA, the CDR3 is TGTGCCAGCAGCAGGGGACAGGGGAATTCACCCCTCCACTTT.

The chain is built from TRBV29-1 and TRBJ2-1, with a possible D match to TRBD2 (7 bases). CDR1 is SQVTM, CDR2 ANQGSEA, per germline. V lost 4 bases and J 8 bases, leaving 21 bases between the germline ends. The CDR3 extends over 15 amino acids. The CDR3 loop reads CSVGGGPRKGYEQFF. The CDR3 nucleotides read TGCAGCGTTGGGGGGGGCCCTAGGAAGGGGTATGAGCAGTTCTTC.

The chain carries TRBV4-3 and TRBJ2-7; TRBD2 matches 10 bases. The CDR3 has 16 residues. Germline V gives CDR1 LGHNA, CDR2 YSLEER. Unmatched junction bases numbered 10, after V lost 2 bases and J lost 6 bases. CDR3 residues: CASSQSVAGGILEQYF. The CDR3, as DNA: TGCGCCAGCAGCCAAAGTGTAGCGGGGGGTATCCTCGAGCAGTACTTC.

This rearrangement joins TRBV13 to TRBJ1-2; no clear D. V dropped 3 bases and J dropped 1 base, with 6 bases sitting between them. The CDR3 is 13 amino acids. CDR1 is PRHDT, CDR2 FYEKMQ, per germline (reference sequence). The CDR3 DNA follows: TGTGCCAGCAGCTTTAGTTATAACTATGGCTACACCTTC. Protein sequence: CASSFSYNYGYTF.

This clone was seen a handful of times. This specimen includes other DNA sequences encoding the same CDR3. J is TRBJ1-6 and V is TRBV7-3, with no clear D. CDR1 SGHTA and CDR2 FQGTGA come from the germline V gene. Between the trimmed V and J ends, which lost 2 bases and 5 bases, there was a span of 4 bases. The CDR3 sequence is 13 residues long. CDR3 region: CASSLSNNSPLHF. The CDR3 DNA reads as TGTGCCAGCAGCTTATCCAATAATTCACCCCTCCACTTT.